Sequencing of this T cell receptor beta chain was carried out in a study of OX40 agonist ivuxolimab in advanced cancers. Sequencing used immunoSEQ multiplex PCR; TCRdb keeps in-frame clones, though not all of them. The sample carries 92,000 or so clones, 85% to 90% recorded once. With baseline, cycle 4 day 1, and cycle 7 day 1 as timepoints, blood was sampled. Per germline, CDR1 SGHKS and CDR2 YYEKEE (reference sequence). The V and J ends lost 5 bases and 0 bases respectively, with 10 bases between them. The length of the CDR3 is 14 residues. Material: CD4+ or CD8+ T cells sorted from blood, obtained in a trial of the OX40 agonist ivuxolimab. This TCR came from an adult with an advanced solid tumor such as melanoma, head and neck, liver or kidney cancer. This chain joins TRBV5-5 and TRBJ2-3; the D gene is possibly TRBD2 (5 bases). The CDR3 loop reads CASRVWRSTDTQYF. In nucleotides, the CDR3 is TGTGCCAGCAGGGTGTGGAGGAGCACAGATACGCAGTATTTT.